Included here is one T cell receptor beta chain sequence, with context. No antigen is known for it. The CDR3 is 15 amino acids. J was trimmed by 11 bases and V by 3 bases; bases with no gene match: 14. Germline assignment: CDR1 SGHKS and CDR2 YYEKEE (reference sequence). The PCR had 60 Vbeta and 13 Jbeta primers. Method: immunoSEQ multiplex PCR; TCRdb's copy keeps in-frame clones and lacks some. Seen here are 90,000 to 100,000 clones, more than 75% observed once, and the top ten hold approximately 2%. This entry is derived from a study of cytomegalovirus exposure and HLA in healthy donors. Study-level findings and limits: In a later analysis, a missense DCLRE1C variant was linked to TCR beta V- and J-gene trimming. Reports showed the classifier diagnosing cytomegalovirus status with high specificity and sensitivity.

Sequenced: PBMCs. V is TRBV5-5 and J is TRBJ1-5; TRBD1 agrees at 7 bases. This receptor was obtained from a man in his late teens or twenties in good health and CMV-seronegative. CDR3 in DNA: TGTGCCAGCAGCTCCAACACAGGGGCGGGAAGGGCCCAGCATTTT. This encodes CASSSNTGAGRAQHF.